This is a list of T cell receptor beta chains from one sample in a study of blood T cell repertoires in COVID-19. Method: immunoSEQ multiplex PCR; TCRdb's copy keeps in-frame clones and lacks some. Of under 250,000 clones in the sample, around 80% were seen once. The specimen was peripheral blood. All receptors come from a woman in her thirties or forties with acute or convalescent COVID-19. Each CDR3 is given with its conserved first and last residue. D genes are given only for firm matches. Expanded clones are given a class, and other clones once, few, many or no size at all.

J,D,size,V,DNA,CDR3
TRBJ1-2,NA,NA,TRBV6-5,TGTGCCAGCAGTCCCCTCGGGACTTCGAACTATGGCTACACCTTC,CASSPLGTSNYGYTF
TRBJ1-5,NA,NA,TRBV30,TGTGCCTGGAGGGGCGGGTTGGACGAGCCCCAGCATTTT,CAWRGGLDEPQHF
TRBJ1-3,TRBD1,NA,TRBV11-2,TGTGCCAGCAGCTTAGTTGTGACAGGGGGAAGAAACACCATATATTTT,CASSLVVTGGRNTIYF
TRBJ1-6,NA,few,TRBV12-3/TRBV12-4,TGTGCCAGCAGCGGAGGGGTTTCACCCCTCCACTTT,CASSGGVSPLHF
TRBJ2-3,TRBD2,NA,TRBV5-4,TGTGCCAGCAGCTCACTAGCGATGAGCACAGATACGCAGTATTTT,CASSSLAMSTDTQYF
TRBJ2-7,TRBD2,NA,TRBV9,TGTGCCAGCAGCGCGCTAGGGACTAGCGGGGGACCCTACGAGCAGTACTTC,CASSALGTSGGPYEQYF
TRBJ2-3,TRBD2,NA,TRBV11-1,TGTGCCAGCAGCCTCAGCGGGAGGTCCACAGATACGCAGTATTTT,CASSLSGRSTDTQYF
TRBJ2-2,TRBD2,NA,TRBV11-2,TGTGCCAGCAGCATGGGACTAGCGGGGGGGCGTCGCACCGGGGAGCTGTTTTTT,CASSMGLAGGRRTGELFF
TRBJ1-2,NA,NA,TRBV9,TGTGCCAGCAGCGCTTTTGGCTACACCTTC,CASSAFGYTF
TRBJ1-4,NA,NA,TRBV29-1,TGCAGCGTTGAAGGACGCGAGAGGGAAAAACTGTTTTTT,CSVEGREREKLFF
TRBJ1-2,NA,NA,TRBV2,TGTGCCAGCAGTGAATGGCACAGCTCTAACTATGGCTACACCTTC,CASSEWHSSNYGYTF
TRBJ1-4,NA,NA,TRBV19,TGTGCCAGTAGTATCTGGCCTCAGGGGAAGAATGAAAAACTGTTTTTT,CASSIWPQGKNEKLFF
TRBJ2-7,TRBD2,NA,TRBV5-8,TGTGCCAGCAGCTCTTCCGGGGGGGGCGGCGAGCAGTACTTC,CASSSSGGGGEQYF
TRBJ2-1,NA,NA,TRBV2,TGTGCCAGCAGCGCTAGCCCACACGGGGGGACAAATGAGCAGTTCTTC,CASSASPHGGTNEQFF
TRBJ2-1,TRBD2,NA,TRBV6-5,TGTGCCAGCAGGCGGACTAGCGGGAGGAATGAGCAGTTCTTC,CASRRTSGRNEQFF
TRBJ2-1,TRBD2,NA,TRBV19,TGTGCCAGTAGTCCAAGCGGGGGGCCTAACAATGAGCAGTTCTTC,CASSPSGGPNNEQFF
TRBJ1-2,NA,NA,TRBV4-1,TGCGCCAGCAGCCAAGTGGGGGGGGCGGTTTACGGCTACACCTTC,CASSQVGGAVYGYTF
TRBJ1-1,NA,NA,TRBV19,TGTGCCAGTACGGCGGGGCGGATCGCCACTGAAGCTTTCTTT,CASTAGRIATEAFF
TRBJ2-3,TRBD1,NA,TRBV9,TGTGCCAGCGGGACAGGCACAGATACGCAGTATTTT,CASGTGTDTQYF
TRBJ1-1,TRBD1,medium-sized,TRBV27,TGTGCCAGCAGTTTATACCAGGGGGGCAACACTGAAGCTTTCTTT,CASSLYQGGNTEAFF
TRBJ1-5,TRBD1,NA,TRBV19,TGTGCCAGTAAGCGGACAGGCCCGGCCCAGGATCAGCCCCAGCATTTT,CASKRTGPAQDQPQHF
TRBJ2-1,NA,NA,TRBV6-2/TRBV6-3,TGTGCCAGCAGTTACGAGCGGGCGAGGGGGCAGTTCTTC,CASSYERARGQFF
TRBJ1-2,NA,NA,TRBV4-1,TGCGCCAGCAGCCAAGATCGCTGGGCTGGCTACACCTTC,CASSQDRWAGYTF
TRBJ2-5,NA,once,TRBV7-2,TGTGCCAGCAGCTTAGCTTACGGGGTGGGACAAGAGACCCAGTACTTC,CASSLAYGVGQETQYF
TRBJ2-1,TRBD2,NA,TRBV3-1/TRBV3-2,TGTGCCAGCAGCCCATCTAGCGGGAGTTTCTACAATGAGCAGTTCTTC,CASSPSSGSFYNEQFF
TRBJ2-7,NA,NA,TRBV27,TGTGCCAGCAGTTCAGGACTTCCGGACGGGCAGTACTTC,CASSSGLPDGQYF
TRBJ1-2,NA,NA,TRBV20-1,TGCAGTGCCAGTCCCTCCCCCAACTATGGCTACACCTTC,CSASPSPNYGYTF
TRBJ2-1,TRBD2,NA,TRBV6-5,TGTGCCAGCAGTTACTCCCCGGGGGGGTATGAGCAGTTCTTC,CASSYSPGGYEQFF
TRBJ1-2,TRBD1,once,TRBV19,TGTGCCAGTAGTATAACAGGCCGCAGGGGGCATGGCTACACCTTC,CASSITGRRGHGYTF
TRBJ2-1,TRBD1,NA,TRBV6-4,TGTGCCAGCGCCTCCGGGACAGGGATCTACAATGAGCAGTTCTTC,CASASGTGIYNEQFF
TRBJ1-2,NA,NA,TRBV27,TGTGCCAGCACCCCGGCAGGAAGCTATGGCTACACCTTC,CASTPAGSYGYTF
TRBJ2-7,TRBD1,NA,TRBV18,TGTGCCAGCTCACCGACGGGTACAGGGGGCTCCTACGAGCAGTACTTC,CASSPTGTGGSYEQYF
TRBJ2-1,TRBD1,NA,TRBV4-1,TGCGCCAGCAGCCAAGAGCAGGGGGCACTTTACAATGAGCAGTTCTTC,CASSQEQGALYNEQFF
TRBJ2-1,TRBD2,NA,TRBV5-1,TGCGCCAGCAAACACCCGGGACTAGCGGGAAGGAATGAGCAGTTCTTC,CASKHPGLAGRNEQFF
TRBJ2-5,NA,NA,TRBV20-1,TGCAGTGTCGAGACCGCGGGGACCCAGTACTTC,CSVETAGTQYF
TRBJ2-3,NA,NA,TRBV19,TGTGCCAGTAGTACCATTTCCCAGGACCCTAGCACAGATATGCAGTATTTT,CASSTISQDPSTDMQYF
TRBJ2-2,TRBD2,NA,TRBV6-4,TGTGCCAGCAGTGACCCGAAGGGACTAGCGGGAGGGCTTGTCACCGGGGAGCTGTTTTTT,CASSDPKGLAGGLVTGELFF
TRBJ2-5,NA,NA,TRBV6-2/TRBV6-3,TGTGCCAGCAGTTACTCGGCGGGCACTTTAGAAGAGACCCAGTACTTC,CASSYSAGTLEETQYF
TRBJ1-4,NA,NA,TRBV6-5,TGTGCCAGCACCGGAAGCGGGGATGAAAAACTGTTTTTT,CASTGSGDEKLFF
TRBJ2-7,TRBD1,NA,TRBV18,TGTGCCAGCTCACCCGGGACAGTGATATACGAGCAGTACTTC,CASSPGTVIYEQYF
TRBJ2-3,NA,NA,TRBV5-5,TGTGCCAGCAGTTTGGGTACCTTCGGGAACGGCGAGGCGCAGTATTTT,CASSLGTFGNGEAQYF
TRBJ2-1,TRBD2,NA,TRBV3-1/TRBV3-2,TGTGCCAGCAGCCAAGATCTCGGGAGCGGGGGGTTCTACAATGAGCAGTTCTTC,CASSQDLGSGGFYNEQFF
TRBJ2-1,NA,NA,TRBV15,TGTGCCACCAGCAGAGTACAGGGCTCCTACAATGAGCAGTTCTTC,CATSRVQGSYNEQFF
TRBJ2-7,NA,few,TRBV19,TGTGCCAGTAGTGCGGCTACCTACGAGCAGTACTTC,CASSAATYEQYF
TRBJ2-2,NA,NA,TRBV5-1,TGCGCCAGCACCTGGACTCCGGCGAACACCGGGGAGCTGTTTTTT,CASTWTPANTGELFF